The present TCR beta chain was sequenced within a study of blood T cell repertoires in COVID-19. For the study at large: Acute and convalescent COVID-19 specimens originated in the United States, Italy and Spain.

Here immunoSEQ multiplex PCR was the method, and the copy in TCRdb shows in-frame clones only, minus some. The table lists a few hundred thousand clones, over 75% of them singletons. Germline V CDR1 and CDR2: SGHKS, YYEKEE (reference sequence). This CDR3 has 16 residues. V was pared by 3 bases and J by 5 bases, with 7 bases of the junction left unmatched. The chain couples TRBV5-5 to TRBJ2-3; TRBD2 matches at 12 bases. This receptor was obtained from an older woman with acute or convalescent COVID-19. The sample taken for sequencing was peripheral blood. In DNA form, the CDR3 reads TGTGCCAGCAGCTCCGTTCTAGCGGGAGGGAGAGATACGCAGTATTTT. Its translation: CASSSVLAGGRDTQYF.